This T cell receptor (beta chain) derives from a study of read filtering for tumor transcriptome and immune sequencing. Background on the study: DNase treatment preceded whole-transcriptome library preparation. IR-seq gave about 4 to 10.27 million TCR reads per sample; RNA-seq gave roughly 80 to 1,300. Whole-study findings and limits: The sorted CD138-negative fraction was a mixed bone marrow immune population, not purified T cells.

The library was built from roughly 400 ng RNA with molecular barcoded adaptors for alpha/delta and beta/gamma chains. Each CDR3 protein is one row after TCRdb ran MiXCR on the reads. The data hold 85,000 or so distinct CDR3 sequences, with 12% observed a single time. CDR1 is DFQATT, CDR2 SNEGSKA, per germline (reference sequence). The V gene lost 0 bases and the J gene lost 5 bases, with 11 bases spanning the gap. This CDR3 region has 13 residues. Sampling of bone marrow took place during active disease in every patient. This clonotype was seen repeatedly, ten times or more. Its antigen is unidentified.

Sequenced: a population of CD138-negative cells sorted from bone marrow. The sequence derives from a donor aged 40 or over with multiple myeloma. This chain joins TRBV20-1 and TRBJ2-7, with D possibly matching TRBD2 (7 bases). CDR3 residues: CSAREGGLNEQYF. As DNA, the CDR3 is TGCAGTGCTAGAGAGGGGGGGCTCAACGAGCAGTACTTC.